The 11 T cell receptor beta chains presented below share a single source sample, sequenced in a study of blood T cell repertoires in COVID-19. The protocol was immunoSEQ multiplex PCR, while the TCRdb copy is restricted to in-frame clones and leaves out a portion. In the table there are fewer than 45,000 clones, around 90% of which are singletons. The specimen was peripheral blood. All receptors come from a man aged 60 to 75 with active or convalescent COVID-19.

This chain uses TRBV19 with TRBJ2-4, with 7 bases identical to TRBD1. The V gene's germline CDR1 is LNHDA and CDR2 SQIVND (reference sequence). This CDR3 contains 19 residues. The junction had 17 bases not matched to a gene; V was cut back by 6 bases and J by 0 bases. The CDR3: CASSPEGAQAKAAKNIQYF. DNA of the CDR3: TGTGCCAGTAGCCCAGAGGGGGCCCAAGCTAAGGCAGCCAAAAACATTCAGTACTTC.

The chain has TRBV27 and TRBJ2-7; TRBD2 agrees at 11 bases. The V segment lost 3 bases and the J segment 2 bases; nucleotides outside the gene matches: 3. In germline, CDR1 is MNHEY, CDR2 SMNVEV (reference sequence). The CDR3 loop spans 15 amino acids. CDR3 residues: CASSFSSGRPYEQYF. In nucleotides, the CDR3 is TGTGCCAGCAGTTTCTCTAGCGGGAGGCCCTACGAGCAGTACTTC.

The chain links TRBV11-2 to TRBJ2-7, with 7 bases identical to TRBD2. CDR1 and CDR2 (germline): SGHAT, FQNNGV. The ends lost 1 base at V and 2 bases at J; junction bases unmatched: 11. The CDR3 spans 17 residues. The DNA for the CDR3 is TGTGCCAGCAGCTTAGCAGTCGGCGGGAGTGACACCTACGAGCAGTACTTC. Its protein is CASSLAVGGSDTYEQYF.

The rearrangement links TRBV5-1 to TRBJ2-3; 7 nucleotides align to TRBD2. The germline gives CDR1 SGHRS, CDR2 YFSETQ. The CDR3 spans 15 residues. V dropped 1 base and J dropped 1; count of bases not matched to a gene: 3. As DNA, the CDR3 is TGCGCCAGCAGCTTGTTTACTAGCGGCACAGATACGCAGTATTTT. Amino acids: CASSLFTSGTDTQYF.

This chain joins TRBV19 and TRBJ2-5; 7 nucleotides match TRBD2. J was trimmed by 5 bases and V by 4 bases; bases with no gene match: 7. Looked up from germline, CDR1 is LNHDA and CDR2 is SQIVND (reference sequence). The CDR3 covers 14 residues. CDR3 region: CASSTTNGGETQYF. CDR3 nucleotides: TGTGCCAGTAGTACGACCAACGGGGGGGAGACCCAGTACTTC.

The chain is built from TRBV2 and TRBJ2-5, with D perhaps matching TRBD1 (5 bases). V lost 3 bases, J lost 5 bases, and 16 bases lay in between. The germline V gene has CDR1 SNHLY and CDR2 FYNNEI. The CDR3 loop spans 15 amino acids. This CDR3 is CASSEEWGSGETQYF. The DNA for the CDR3 is TGTGCCAGCAGTGAGGAGTGGGGATCAGGGGAGACCCAGTACTTC. Looking up the rest from reference TRBV2 and TRBJ2-5 gives the full variable domain: EPEVTQTPSHQVTQMGQEVILRCVPISNHLYFYWYRQILGQKVEFLVSFYNNEISEKSEIFDDQFSVERPDGSNFTLKIRSTKLEDSAMYFCASSEEWGSGETQYFGPGTRLLVL.

This chain joins TRBV5-1 and TRBJ2-7, with 7 bases that match TRBD1. The CDR3 contains 13 residues. Germline V lookup: CDR1 SGHRS, CDR2 YFSETQ. Unmatched junction bases numbered 5, after V lost 7 bases and J lost 1 base. In nucleotides, the CDR3 is TGCGCCAGCTCCGGGACAGTTTCCTACGAGCAGTACTTC. Its translation: CASSGTVSYEQYF.

The rearrangement uses TRBV5-4 and TRBJ1-1; the D gene is possibly TRBD1 (5 bases). CDR3 size: 14 residues. The V end lost 4 bases, the J end lost 5 bases, and 15 bases lay between the germline ends. The germline V gene encodes CDR1 SGHNT and CDR2 YYREEE (reference sequence). CDR3 amino acids: CASSRQSIVTEAFF. The CDR3 coding sequence is TGTGCCAGCAGCCGACAGAGTATTGTTACTGAAGCTTTCTTT.

V usage is TRBV12-3 or TRBV12-4 and J usage is TRBJ2-3, with D possibly being TRBD1 (6 bases). The CDR3 has 13 residues. Trimming removed 6 bases from V and 4 bases from J, with 11 bases in between. DNA of the CDR3: TGTGCCAGCAGAACAGGGTTGCCAGATACGCAGTATTTT. Its protein is CASRTGLPDTQYF.

This chain uses TRBV3-1 (or the pseudogene TRBV3-2) with TRBJ2-5; 10 bases are shared with TRBD1. Germline V gives CDR1 LGHDT, CDR2 YNNKEL (reference sequence). V lost 1 base to trimming and J lost 1 base; unmatched junction nucleotides: 6. The CDR3 spans 17 residues. The CDR3 here is CASSQGLDRGTQETQYF. CDR3 DNA sequence: TGTGCCAGCAGCCAAGGTCTGGACAGGGGGACCCAAGAGACCCAGTACTTC.

The chain recombines TRBV28 with TRBJ1-1; maybe TRBD1 (5 bases). V was clipped by 2 bases and J by 5 bases, with 12 bases between them. Germline CDR1 MDHEN, CDR2 SYDVKM. CDR3 length equals 14 residues. This chain's CDR3 is CASSLRGARTEAFF. CDR3 nucleotides: TGTGCCAGCAGTTTACGTGGGGCGCGAACTGAAGCTTTCTTT.